This T cell receptor (beta chain) comes out of a study of post-analysis software for immune sequencing data. Study-wide background: Relapsing-remitting, secondary progressive and progressive-relapsing multiple sclerosis courses were included.

Study outcomes and limitations: In patients, 4 to 6 TRBV segments were more frequent than in controls, with TRBV5-6, TRBV5-1 and TRBV20-1 among them.

Sequencing libraries made from TCR beta cDNA carried unique molecular identifiers. Around 500,000 cDNA molecules were obtained per 1 to 10 million input T cells. Using its own MiXCR run on the PCR reads, TCRdb lists one record per CDR3 protein. The sample yields about 800,000 distinct CDR3 sequences, roughly 30% seen once. A remark on this clonotype: Its antigen remains unknown.

The junction had 5 bases not matched to a gene; V was cut back by 0 bases and J by 4 bases. The CDR3 covers 16 residues. Germline V gene data show CDR1 as SGHTA and CDR2 as FQGNSA. This chain uses TRBV7-2 with TRBJ2-3, with 9 bases fitting TRBD2. Sequenced input: blood. The receptor comes from a girl aged 10 to 17 with multiple sclerosis. The CDR3: CASSLALLAGSDTQYF. CDR3 DNA sequence: TGTGCCAGCAGCTTAGCCCTGCTAGCGGGATCAGATACGCAGTATTTT.